Shown below are 30 T cell receptor beta chains from a single sample sequenced in a study of PD-1 blockade in classical Hodgkin lymphoma. Clones were read by immunoSEQ multiplex PCR, and TCRdb kept only the in-frame ones, dropping some. The sample consists of tens of thousands of clones, 85% to 95% of them appearing once. Time point here: cycle 4 day 1 (C4D1), after about 6 weeks of nivolumab. All patients experienced relapse after autologous stem cell transplantation, and brentuximab vedotin exposure was variable. The source material was peripheral blood mononuclear cells (PBMCs), sampled before the fourth cycle of nivolumab. All receptors come from a human donor with classical Hodgkin lymphoma.

The chain has TRBV10-2 and TRBJ2-2; D remains ambiguous. The CDR3 has 12 residues. Germline V gives CDR1 WSHSY, CDR2 SAAADI. V was trimmed by 8 bases and J by 4 bases, leaving 8 bases between them. The CDR3 bases are TGCGCCAGCGGGTCCTTCACCGGGGAGCTGTTTTTT. This sequence encodes CASGSFTGELFF.

This rearrangement joins TRBV4-2 to TRBJ2-3, with D perhaps TRBD1 (5 bases). The CDR3 runs to 13 residues. The germline CDR1 and CDR2 sequences are LGHNA and YNFKEQ. V was pared by 1 base and J by 5 bases, with 7 bases between. CDR3 bases: TGTGCCAGCAGCCAAGGTCAGGGAGATACGCAGTATTTT. Residues: CASSQGQGDTQYF.

The chain links TRBV6-5 to TRBJ1-1; the D gene is possibly TRBD1 (6 bases). Germline CDR1 and CDR2: MNHEY and SVGAGI. Trimming removed 2 bases from V and 5 bases from J, with 15 bases in between. The CDR3 is 15 amino acids. The CDR3, as DNA: TGTGCCAGCAGTTACGCCCTACAGGGTAGAACTGAAGCTTTCTTT. Translated: CASSYALQGRTEAFF.

The CDR3 coding sequence is TGTGCCAGCAGCTCGGAGGACCGATACAATGAGCAGTTCTTC. It is translated as CASSSEDRYNEQFF. The chain joins TRBV5-8 to TRBJ2-1, with D perhaps matching TRBD2 (5 bases). CDR1 is SGHTS, CDR2 YDEGEE, per germline. This CDR3 region has 14 residues. The germline V and J ends were trimmed by 3 bases and 4 bases, with 11 bases remaining between them.

This clone has just one count. The rearrangement links TRBV6-5 to TRBJ1-1, with a weak D call TRBD1 (6 bases). Germline V gives CDR1 MNHEY, CDR2 SVGAGI. Trimming pared 0 bases from V and 7 bases from J, leaving 15 bases between. The CDR3 contains 15 residues. The CDR3 sequence: CASSYSGGDLGEAFF. In nucleotides, the CDR3 is TGTGCCAGCAGTTACTCAGGGGGGGATCTTGGTGAAGCTTTCTTT.

V gene TRBV2 combines with J gene TRBJ2-6, with D possibly being TRBD1 or TRBD2 (5 bases each). CDR1 SNHLY and CDR2 FYNNEI come from the germline V gene. V was shortened by 7 bases and J by 2 bases, with 15 bases between the two germline ends. The CDR3 covers 16 residues. CDR3 nucleotides: TGTGCCAGCACCCCGGGGCTTTTAGCTGGGGCCAACGTCCTGACTTTC. Protein: CASTPGLLAGANVLTF.

This chain joins TRBV7-8 and TRBJ2-6; D uncertain. CDR3 length equals 15 residues. Trimming cost V 2 bases and J 4 bases, with 9 bases left between them. The germline gives CDR1 SGHVS, CDR2 FQNEAQ. Here the CDR3 reads CASSLSDSGANVLTF. Here the CDR3 DNA reads TGTGCCAGCAGCTTAAGTGACTCCGGGGCCAACGTCCTGACTTTC.

The gene calls are TRBV5-1 and TRBJ2-7; D unclear. CDR1 and CDR2 from the germline V gene are SGHRS and YFSETQ. The CDR3 sequence is 13 residues long. The V end lost 0 bases, the J end lost 2 bases, and 6 bases lay between the germline ends. The CDR3 region has the DNA TGCGCCAGCAGCTTGGGTGGAACCTACGAGCAGTACTTC. Protein sequence: CASSLGGTYEQYF.

This clone has a single count. The chain combines TRBV18 with TRBJ2-5, with 14 bases aligning to TRBD2. The germline V gene has CDR1 KGHSH and CDR2 LQKENI. With 3 bases clipped from V and 5 bases from J, the junction kept 5 bases outside the gene matches. The length of the CDR3 is 16 residues. This CDR3 reads CASSPGTSGSFETQYF. CDR3 nucleotide sequence: TGTGCCAGCTCACCGGGGACTAGCGGGAGTTTTGAGACCCAGTACTTC. The variable domain in full, completed from reference TRBV18 and TRBJ2-5, reads NAGVMQNPRHLVRRRGQEARLRCSPMKGHSHVYWYRQLPEEGLKFMVYLQKENIIDESGMPKERFSAEFPKEGPSILRIQQVVRGDSAAYFCASSPGTSGSFETQYFGPGTRLLVL.

The chain joins TRBV6-6 to TRBJ1-5; the match to TRBD1 covers 8 bases. The CDR3 contains 14 residues. Germline CDR1 and CDR2: MNHNY and SVGAGI (reference sequence). V lost 6 bases and J lost 7; bases outside the gene matches: 8. The CDR3 region has the DNA TGTGCCAGCAGCCTGACAGGGGTGAACCAGCCCCAGCATTTT. Encoded protein: CASSLTGVNQPQHF.

V and J are TRBV19 and TRBJ1-1, with TRBD1 matching 8 bases. In germline, CDR1 is LNHDA, CDR2 SQIVND (reference sequence). This CDR3 has 13 residues. The ends lost 10 bases at V and 5 bases at J; junction bases unmatched: 9. The CDR3 DNA reads as TGTGCCACCCAGTCCACAGGGGGGACTGAAGCTTTCTTT. It specifies CATQSTGGTEAFF.

The V gene is TRBV18, the J gene TRBJ2-7, with 7 bases matching TRBD1. The trim removed 4 bases at V and 2 bases at J, leaving 5 bases unmatched. CDR3 length equals 14 residues. CDR1 KGHSH and CDR2 LQKENI come from the germline V gene. CDR3 DNA: TGTGCCAGCTCACGGGGGACAGAAACCTACGAGCAGTACTTC. This sequence encodes CASSRGTETYEQYF.

This clone was observed once. This sequence joins TRBV6-1 and TRBJ2-1; 11 nucleotides align to TRBD2. After removal of 10 bases from V and 6 bases from J, the junction contained 5 bases not matched to a gene. CDR1 and CDR2 (germline): MNHNS, SASEGT. This CDR3 region has 13 residues. This chain's CDR3 is CANLAGGFNEQFF. The CDR3 DNA is TGTGCCAACCTAGCGGGAGGTTTCAATGAGCAGTTCTTC.

This clone was detected once. The CDR3 region has the DNA TGTGCCAGCAGCCCCGGAGGACTGGCGGAGCCATACAATGAGCAGTTCTTC. It translates to CASSPGGLAEPYNEQFF. V usage is TRBV7-3 and J usage is TRBJ2-1, with a possible D match to TRBD2 (5 bases). V lost 5 bases, J lost 4 bases, and 21 bases lay in between. Germline-derived CDR1 and CDR2 are SGHTA and FQGTGA. This CDR3 region has 17 residues. Based on the CDR3 plus reference TRBV7-3 and TRBJ2-1, the full variable domain is GAGVSQTPSNKVTEKGKYVELRCDPISGHTALYWYRQSLGQGPEFLIYFQGTGAADDSGLPNDRFFAVRPEGSVSTLKIQRTERGDSAVYLCASSPGGLAEPYNEQFFGPGTRLTVL.

This rearrangement joins TRBV4-2 to TRBJ2-1; TRBD2 aligns across 8 bases. This CDR3 spans 17 amino acids. J lost 8 bases, V lost 3 bases, and 15 bases had no gene match. Germline CDR1 and CDR2: LGHNA and YNFKEQ. CDR3 amino acids: CASSHLVRGLVYYEQFF. CDR3 bases: TGTGCCAGCAGCCACCTCGTTAGGGGACTAGTTTACTATGAGCAGTTCTTC.

The CDR3 loop is CASSLVSGNTGELFF. For the CDR3, the DNA is TGCGCCAGCAGCCTCGTTAGCGGGAACACCGGGGAGCTGTTTTTT. The chain has TRBV5-1 and TRBJ2-2; TRBD2 might be the D (6 bases). Germline V gene data show CDR1 as SGHRS and CDR2 as YFSETQ. V was pared by 4 bases and J by 1 base, with 11 bases between. The CDR3 contains 15 residues.

The genes are TRBV7-2 and TRBJ2-5; 7 bases agree with TRBD2. This CDR3 is 15 amino acids long. Germline CDR1 reads SGHTA; CDR2 reads FQGNSA. V was clipped by 0 bases and J by 4 bases; unmatched bases: 5. The CDR3 region is CASSLAWGGGETQYF. CDR3 in DNA: TGTGCCAGCAGCTTAGCGTGGGGGGGAGGAGAGACCCAGTACTTC.

This rearrangement joins TRBV6-6 to TRBJ1-2; 10 bases match TRBD1. J gave up 2 bases and V 11 bases, and 5 bases lay outside the gene matches. This CDR3 comprises 13 residues. Germline values: CDR1 MNHNY, CDR2 SVGAGI (reference sequence). The CDR3 DNA reads TGTGCCGGCCGGACAGGGGGAAACTATGGCTACACCTTC. Translating gives CAGRTGGNYGYTF.

The rearrangement links TRBV9 to TRBJ2-2, with a tentative D call TRBD2 (5 bases). With 4 bases removed from V and 1 base from J, the gap between germline ends came to 11 bases. This CDR3 has 15 residues. Germline V CDR1 and CDR2: SGDLS, YYNGEE. Written as DNA, the CDR3 is TGTGCCAGCAGCCCGTTGGGGAGGAACACCGGGGAGCTGTTTTTT. Translated, it gives CASSPLGRNTGELFF.

This clone was picked up one time. V is TRBV7-9 and J is TRBJ1-4; weak D call: TRBD1 (5 bases). Trimming stripped 4 bases from V and 8 bases from J, with 14 bases between. This CDR3 is 14 amino acids long. Germline CDR1 and CDR2: SEHNR and FQNEAQ (reference sequence). The CDR3 coding sequence is TGTGCCAGCAGCTCGGGAGGGGTTCACGAAAAACTGTTTTTT. Translated, it gives CASSSGGVHEKLFF.

The chain recombines TRBV2 with TRBJ2-6; no reliable D call. The germline V and J ends were trimmed by 4 bases and 0 bases, with 7 bases remaining between them. Germline loops: CDR1 SNHLY, CDR2 FYNNEI. The CDR3 has 15 amino acids. CDR3 in DNA: TGTGCCAGCAGTGTATTGGCCTCTGGGGCCAACGTCCTGACTTTC. Encoded protein: CASSVLASGANVLTF.

The rearrangement links TRBV4-1 to TRBJ2-5; 9 bases are shared with TRBD2. The CDR3 extends over 16 amino acids. Germline CDR1 reads MGHRA; CDR2 reads YSYEKL. V lost 4 bases, J lost 0 bases, and 6 bases stayed unmatched. CDR3 nucleotides: TGCGCCAGCAGCCGATCTAGCGGGGACCACCAAGAGACCCAGTACTTC. Its protein product is CASSRSSGDHQETQYF.

CDR3 DNA sequence: TGTGCCAGCAGCCAAATAGCGGGGAGGAACACCGGGGAGCTGTTTTTT. The encoded protein is CASSQIAGRNTGELFF. This sequence joins TRBV11-2 and TRBJ2-2, with 8 bases matching TRBD2. The ends lost 5 bases at V and 1 base at J; junction bases unmatched: 6. Per germline, CDR1 SGHAT and CDR2 FQNNGV. CDR3 length equals 16 residues.

This clone was observed a handful of times. This chain uses TRBV7-9 with TRBJ1-3; D is ambiguous. Looked up from germline, CDR1 is SEHNR and CDR2 is FQNEAQ (reference sequence). Between the trimmed V and J ends, which lost 5 bases and 9 bases, there was a span of 11 bases. This CDR3 is 12 amino acids long. The CDR3 coding sequence is TGTGCCAGCAGCAAAGCCCGCCGCACCATATATTTT. It specifies CASSKARRTIYF.

V gene TRBV4-1 combines with J gene TRBJ2-1; 9 bases fit TRBD2. This CDR3 is built from 15 residues. The germline CDR1 and CDR2 sequences are MGHRA and YSYEKL. Trimming cost V 1 base and J 9 bases; bases outside gene matches: 7. The CDR3 coding sequence is TGCGCCAGCAGCCAAGCTAGCGGGGTGCCAAGTGAGCAGTTCTTC. Translation: CASSQASGVPSEQFF.

The chain has TRBV7-7 and TRBJ2-1; 13 positions agree with TRBD2. V gave up 4 bases and J gave up 8 bases; unmatched junction bases: 5. CDR3 length: 15 residues. Per the germline V gene, CDR1 is SSHAT and CDR2 is FNYEAQ (reference sequence). The CDR3: CASSSGTSGNYEQFF. The DNA for the CDR3 is TGTGCCAGCAGCTCGGGGACTAGCGGGAACTATGAGCAGTTCTTC.

This clone was seen a handful of times. The V and J genes are TRBV10-3 and TRBJ1-5; D uncertain. Germline V gene sequence: CDR1 ENHRY, CDR2 SYGVKD. V was pared by 0 bases and J by 6 bases, with 3 bases between. The CDR3 is 12 amino acids. The chain's CDR3 is CAISESSQPQHF. CDR3 sequence (DNA): TGTGCCATCAGTGAGTCGAGTCAGCCCCAGCATTTT.

The chain recombines TRBV27 with TRBJ2-6; D is possibly TRBD2 (5 bases). Germline lookup yields CDR1 MNHEY and CDR2 SMNVEV (reference sequence). V lost 5 bases, J lost 2 bases, and 13 bases lay in between. This CDR3 comprises 16 residues. The CDR3 spells CASSGVEATGANVLTF. Here the CDR3 DNA reads TGTGCCAGCAGTGGGGTGGAGGCAACTGGGGCCAACGTCCTGACTTTC.

The rearrangement uses TRBV6-4 and TRBJ1-5; 8 positions match TRBD1. The CDR3 is 15 amino acids. The V segment lost 6 bases and the J segment 1 base; nucleotides outside the gene matches: 5. Per the germline V gene, CDR1 is MRHNA and CDR2 is SNTAGT. The CDR3 sequence is CASRQGARSNQPQHF. The CDR3 DNA is TGTGCCAGCAGGCAGGGGGCGCGGAGCAATCAGCCCCAGCATTTT.

The gene calls are TRBV18 and TRBJ2-5; 8 bases agree with TRBD2. Germline lookup yields CDR1 KGHSH and CDR2 LQKENI. Trimming took 4 bases from V and 5 from J; bases not matched to a gene: 6. The CDR3 spans 14 residues. CDR3: CASSRTSGGETQYF. In DNA, the CDR3 is TGTGCCAGCTCACGAACTAGCGGAGGGGAGACCCAGTACTTC.